The 18 T cell receptor beta chains listed next were all sequenced from one sample in a study of beta chain features in type 1 diabetes. These receptors' antigens are unknown. Study outcomes and limitations: Shortening that was moderate but significant affected the TCRB CDR3s of Type 1 diabetes patients in all four CD4+ subsets.

Sequenced material consisted of expressed TCRB transcripts (all of the isolated RNA was reverse transcribed). Measured with immunoSEQ multiplex PCR; TCRdb has only the in-frame clones, and not every one. This table holds nearly 350,000 clones, around 9.3% found once. Sequenced input: central memory CD4+ T cells from blood. Receptors were obtained from a man younger than 40 with type 1 diabetes.

V usage is TRBV20-1 and J usage is TRBJ2-3; D gene unclear. The CDR3 contains 11 residues. The germline gives CDR1 DFQATT, CDR2 SNEGSKA (reference sequence). Trimming removed 3 bases at V and 6 bases at J, with 7 bases between. The CDR3 loop reads CSASGFDTQYF. The CDR3, as DNA: TGCAGTGCTAGTGGCTTCGATACGCAGTATTTT.

The table lists this clone with a few counts. The genes are TRBV7-9 and TRBJ2-1; D not certain. Trimming left V 5 bases short and J 4 bases short, with 12 bases between. This CDR3 is built from 14 residues. Germline V CDR1 and CDR2: SEHNR, FQNEAQ (reference sequence). CDR3 nucleotide sequence: TGTGCCAGCAGCCCGACCGGTGGTTACAATGAGCAGTTCTTC. This sequence encodes CASSPTGGYNEQFF.

This clone was recorded a few times. The chain is built from TRBV18 and TRBJ2-2; D gene uncertain. Looked up from germline, CDR1 is KGHSH and CDR2 is LQKENI. The CDR3 consists of 17 residues. Trimming removed 0 bases at V and 0 bases at J, with 11 bases between. The CDR3 spells CASSPPSLSTNTGELFF. DNA for the CDR3: TGTGCCAGCTCACCACCATCCCTAAGTACGAACACCGGGGAGCTGTTTTTT.

The chain is built from TRBV27 and TRBJ1-5; tentative D call: TRBD1 (5 bases). V lost 5 bases and J lost 5, with 10 bases in between. This CDR3 is 13 amino acids long. Germline CDR1 and CDR2: MNHEY and SMNVEV (reference sequence). The CDR3 DNA is TGTGCCAGCAGTAACGAAGGGGATCAGCCCCAGCATTTT. Encoded protein: CASSNEGDQPQHF.

This clone has only a few counts. This sequence joins TRBV7-9 and TRBJ2-3; D may be TRBD1 (6 bases). V lost 6 bases, J lost 9 bases, and 16 bases lay in between. The V gene's germline CDR1 is SEHNR and CDR2 FQNEAQ (reference sequence). This CDR3 is built from 13 residues. Here the CDR3 reads CASSSDSRGTQYF. DNA of the CDR3: TGTGCCAGCAGTTCGGACAGTAGGGGGACGCAGTATTTT. Together with reference TRBV7-9 and TRBJ2-3, the CDR3 gives the full variable domain: DTGVSQNPRHKITKRGQNVTFRCDPISEHNRLYWYRQTLGQGPEFLTYFQNEAQLEKSRLLSDRFSAERPKGSFSTLEIQRTEQGDSAMYLCASSSDSRGTQYFGPGTRLTVL.

Ten or more counts support this clone. The chain employs TRBV7-2 and TRBJ2-3; TRBD2 matches at 13 bases. Trimming removed 3 bases from V and 2 bases from J; junction bases left unmatched: 2. The CDR3 sequence is 16 residues long. Germline V gene lookup returns CDR1 SGHTA and CDR2 FQGNSA. The CDR3 protein is CASSLTSGGNTDTQYF. CDR3 in DNA: TGTGCCAGCAGCTTGACTAGCGGGGGGAACACAGATACGCAGTATTTT.

V usage is TRBV20-1 and J usage is TRBJ2-3; D unresolved. The germline CDR1 and CDR2 sequences are DFQATT and SNEGSKA (reference sequence). The CDR3 runs 11 residues. V shed 3 bases and J shed 3 bases, with 4 bases lying between them. CDR3 loop: CSARATDTQYF. The CDR3, as DNA: TGCAGTGCTAGGGCGACAGATACGCAGTATTTT.

The V and J genes are TRBV29-1 and TRBJ2-5; D remains unclear. The better agreement between TRBJ2-7 and the DNA end casts doubt on the J call. The CDR3 runs 11 residues. Germline lookup yields CDR1 SQVTM and CDR2 ANQGSEA. CDR3 in DNA: TGCAGCGTTTCCGGGTATTACGAGCAGTACTTC. This encodes CSVSGYYEQYF.

This clone has only a few counts. J is TRBJ1-1 and V is TRBV29-1; D may be TRBD1 (5 bases). Trimming removed 2 bases from V and 2 bases from J, with 9 bases in between. The CDR3 runs to 13 residues. From germline, CDR1 is SQVTM and CDR2 ANQGSEA. The CDR3 DNA reads TGCAGCGTTGAAATCGGGGGAAACACTGAAGCTTTCTTT. Translating it yields CSVEIGGNTEAFF.

This clone has more than one count but fewer than ten. An end of the junction does not agree with germline; a read error may underlie this. The chain carries TRBV10-3 and TRBJ2-2; 8 bases are a match to TRBD1. This CDR3 contains 12 residues. CDR1 and CDR2 from the germline V gene are ENHRY and SYGVKD. This CDR3 is CPITGGTGELFF. The DNA of the CDR3 is TGCCCAATAACAGGGGGCACCGGGGAGCTGTTTTTT.

The sample holds a few counts of this clone. The CDR3 region is CASGQGNGYTF. The DNA of the CDR3 is TGTGCCTCAGGACAGGGGAACGGCTACACCTTC. The rearrangement links TRBV30 to TRBJ1-2, with 9 bases fitting TRBD1. Germline lookup yields CDR1 GTSNPN and CDR2 SVGIG (reference sequence). CDR3 length: 11 residues. With V trimmed by 7 bases and J by 8 bases, 5 bases remained unmatched.

V gene TRBV2 combines with J gene TRBJ2-1; 9 nucleotides align to TRBD2. The CDR3 sequence is 14 residues long. The J segment lost 4 bases and the V segment lost 5 bases, leaving 3 bases of the junction unmatched. Germline-derived CDR1 and CDR2 are SNHLY and FYNNEI. In nucleotides, the CDR3 is TGTGCCAGCAGTAAGACTAGCGGATACAATGAGCAGTTCTTC. Amino acid sequence: CASSKTSGYNEQFF.

The sample holds a few counts of this clone. The chain joins TRBV18 to TRBJ2-7, with D perhaps matching TRBD2 (5 bases). The CDR3 sequence is 14 residues long. CDR1 KGHSH and CDR2 LQKENI come from the germline V gene. The V and J ends lost 3 bases and 1 base respectively, with 10 bases between them. The CDR3 sequence: CASSPNEGSYEQYF. Written as DNA, the CDR3 is TGTGCCAGCTCACCCAATGAGGGTTCCTACGAGCAGTACTTC.

The V gene is TRBV4-3, the J gene TRBJ1-6, with 7 bases aligning to TRBD1. CDR1 LGHNA and CDR2 YSLEER come from the germline V gene. V was clipped by 0 bases and J by 4 bases; unmatched bases: 12. CDR3 length: 19 residues. Here the CDR3 DNA reads TGCGCCAGCAGCCAAGATTACGGCCGTTGGGGACAGTATAATTCACCCCTCCACTTT. Translated: CASSQDYGRWGQYNSPLHF.

The V call is TRBV2, the J call TRBJ2-5; no clear D. CDR3 length equals 15 residues. The V gene lost 4 bases and the J gene lost 1 base, with 13 bases spanning the gap. CDR1 SNHLY and CDR2 FYNNEI come from the germline V gene. The CDR3: CASSATEAFQETQYF. In DNA, the CDR3 is TGTGCCAGCAGTGCCACTGAGGCGTTCCAAGAGACCCAGTACTTC.

This chain uses TRBV4-3 with TRBJ2-6; D is tentatively TRBD1 or TRBD2 (5 bases each). The germline V and J ends were trimmed by 0 bases and 2 bases, with 8 bases remaining between them. This CDR3 comprises 16 residues. Per germline, CDR1 LGHNA and CDR2 YSLEER. CDR3 DNA: TGCGCCAGCAGCCAAGAGAGGGGAACTGGGGCCAACGTCCTGACTTTC. This gives the protein CASSQERGTGANVLTF.

This clone occurred once. The genes are TRBV15 and TRBJ2-5, with D possibly matching TRBD2 (6 bases). The length of the CDR3 is 14 residues. Germline CDR1 is LNHNV and CDR2 is YYDKDF (reference sequence). The V end was cut by 0 bases, the J end by 3 bases, with 8 bases between. The CDR3 region is CATSREGGKETQYF. The CDR3 DNA reads TGTGCCACCAGCAGAGAGGGGGGAAAAGAGACCCAGTACTTC. The full variable domain, rest sourced from reference TRBV15 and TRBJ2-5, is DAMVIQNPRYQVTQFGKPVTLSCSQTLNHNVMYWYQQKSSQAPKLLFHYYDKDFNNEADTPDNFQSRRPNTSFCFLDIRSPGLGDTAMYLCATSREGGKETQYFGPGTRLLVL.

There are a few counts of this clone. The J gene is TRBJ2-7, the V gene TRBV4-3, with D tentatively TRBD2 (6 bases). The CDR3 runs to 17 residues. V was trimmed by 3 bases and J by 1 base, leaving 19 bases between them. In germline, CDR1 is LGHNA, CDR2 YSLEER. The CDR3 nucleotides read TGCGCCAGCAGCCAGGGACTTGGGGTCGCCTCATCCTACGAGCAGTACTTC. Its translation is CASSQGLGVASSYEQYF.